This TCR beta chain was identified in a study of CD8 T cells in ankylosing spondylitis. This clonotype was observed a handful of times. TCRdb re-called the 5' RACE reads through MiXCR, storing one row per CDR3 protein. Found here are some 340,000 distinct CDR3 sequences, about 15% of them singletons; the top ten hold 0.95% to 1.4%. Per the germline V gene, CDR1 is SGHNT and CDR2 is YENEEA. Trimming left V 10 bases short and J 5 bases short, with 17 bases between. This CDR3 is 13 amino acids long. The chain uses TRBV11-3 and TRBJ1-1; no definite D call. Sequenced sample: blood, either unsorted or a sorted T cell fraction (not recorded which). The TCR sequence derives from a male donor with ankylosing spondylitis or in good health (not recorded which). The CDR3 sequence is CATARGDGTEAFF. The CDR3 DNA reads TGTGCCACCGCTCGAGGAGACGGGACTGAAGCTTTCTTT.